Only one count was recorded for the clone carrying this T cell receptor beta chain. The sample comes from a study of blood T cell repertoires in COVID-19. In the study overall: Italy, Spain and the United States were the sources of the convalescent and acute COVID-19 samples. PBMCs, B-cell-depleted T cells, or T cells were the source of the cDNA or gDNA that made up the material.

Seattle cases were enrolled at active infection and followed longitudinally. V lost 2 bases to trimming and J lost 3 bases, with 10 bases between them. Germline CDR1 is MGHDK and CDR2 is SYGVNS. This CDR3 is built from 15 residues. Authors' data handling: Estimates of nucleated cell counts were drawn from the amplification of reference gene primers. Profiled with immunoSEQ multiplex PCR; TCRdb holds only in-frame clones, not every one. The D gene and trimming were derived from the DNA, and the V and J assignments and clone size from that table. The sample shows 220,000 or so clones, about 88% of them seen only once.

This clonotype was obtained from a woman in her forties or fifties with COVID-19, enrolled during active disease. This chain links TRBV25-1 with TRBJ1-4, with D unresolved. The material sequenced was peripheral blood. This chain's CDR3 is CASSELLFANEKLFF. Written as DNA, the CDR3 is TGTGCCAGCAGTGAACTGTTATTTGCTAATGAAAAACTGTTTTTT.